The clone carrying this T cell receptor (beta chain) was picked up many times. Researchers prepared the TCRbeta library using unique molecular identifiers, the study reports. A single record per CDR3 protein comes from TCRdb applying MiXCR to the PCR reads. The sample consists of around 250,000 distinct CDR3 sequences, over 8% of them appearing once. This CDR3 has 15 residues. Trimming cost V 4 bases and J 3 bases, with 13 bases left between them. The sample is drawn from a study of T-cell reconstitution after alpha-beta-depleted transplantation in children. This clonotype was obtained from a human donor who donated a stem cell graft to a child with SCID. The V and J genes are TRBV12-3 or TRBV12-4 and TRBJ1-5; D is possibly TRBD1 (5 bases). The sequencing here drew on PBMCs from the stem cell graft donor, taken from the stem cell graft. In nucleotides, the CDR3 is TGTGCCAGCAGTTGGACATTTCCACTCAATCAGCCCCAGCATTTT. Translated, it gives CASSWTFPLNQPQHF.